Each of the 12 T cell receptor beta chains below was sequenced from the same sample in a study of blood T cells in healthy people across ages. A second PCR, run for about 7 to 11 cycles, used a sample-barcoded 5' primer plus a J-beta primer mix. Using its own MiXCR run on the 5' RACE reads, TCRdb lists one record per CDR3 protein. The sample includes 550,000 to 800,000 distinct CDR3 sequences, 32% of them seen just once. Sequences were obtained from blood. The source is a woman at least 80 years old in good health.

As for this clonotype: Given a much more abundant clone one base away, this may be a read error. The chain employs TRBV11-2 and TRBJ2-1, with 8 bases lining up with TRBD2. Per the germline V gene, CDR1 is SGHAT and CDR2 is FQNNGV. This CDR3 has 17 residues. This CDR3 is CASSPTGGRSGYNERFF. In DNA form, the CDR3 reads TGTGCCAGCAGCCCAACGGGGGGGCGGTCAGGCTACAATGAGCGGTTCTTC. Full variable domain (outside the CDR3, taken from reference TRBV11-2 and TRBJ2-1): EAGVAQSPRYKIIEKRQSVAFWCNPISGHATLYWYQQILGQGPKLLIQFQNNGVVDDSQLPKDRFSAERLKGVDSTLKIQPAKLEDSAVYLCASSPTGGRSGYNERFFGPGTRLTVL.

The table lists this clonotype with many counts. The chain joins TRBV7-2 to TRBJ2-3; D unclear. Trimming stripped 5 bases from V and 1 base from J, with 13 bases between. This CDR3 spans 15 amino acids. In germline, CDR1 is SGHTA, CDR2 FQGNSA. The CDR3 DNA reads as TGTGCCAGCAGCCCTCGGGCGCAGGGCACAGATACGCAGTATTTT. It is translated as CASSPRAQGTDTQYF.

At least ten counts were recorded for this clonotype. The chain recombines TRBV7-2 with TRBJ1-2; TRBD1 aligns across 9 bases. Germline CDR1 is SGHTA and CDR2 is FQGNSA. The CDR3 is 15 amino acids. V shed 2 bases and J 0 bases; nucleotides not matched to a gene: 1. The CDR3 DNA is TGTGCCAGCAGCTTATGGGACAGGGCTAACTATGGCTACACCTTC. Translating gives CASSLWDRANYGYTF.

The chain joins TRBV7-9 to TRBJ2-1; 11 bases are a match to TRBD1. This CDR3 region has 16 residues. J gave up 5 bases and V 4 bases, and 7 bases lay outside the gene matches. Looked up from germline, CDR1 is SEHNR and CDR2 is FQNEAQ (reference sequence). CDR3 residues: CASSSISGQGDNEQFF. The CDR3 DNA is TGTGCCAGCAGCTCTATTTCGGGACAGGGGGACAATGAGCAGTTCTTC.

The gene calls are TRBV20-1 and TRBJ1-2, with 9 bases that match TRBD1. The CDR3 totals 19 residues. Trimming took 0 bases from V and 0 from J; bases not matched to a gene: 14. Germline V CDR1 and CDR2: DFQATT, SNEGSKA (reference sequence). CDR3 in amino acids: CSARDIRDRAGLANYGYTF. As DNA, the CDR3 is TGCAGTGCTAGAGATATCCGGGACAGGGCTGGTTTAGCTAACTATGGCTACACCTTC.

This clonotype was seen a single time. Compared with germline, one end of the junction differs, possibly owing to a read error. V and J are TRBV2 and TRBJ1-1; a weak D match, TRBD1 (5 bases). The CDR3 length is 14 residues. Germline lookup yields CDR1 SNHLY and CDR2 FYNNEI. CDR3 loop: CAGRFKTVNTEAFF. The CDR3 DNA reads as TGTGCCGGCAGATTTAAGACAGTGAACACTGAAGCTTTCTTT.

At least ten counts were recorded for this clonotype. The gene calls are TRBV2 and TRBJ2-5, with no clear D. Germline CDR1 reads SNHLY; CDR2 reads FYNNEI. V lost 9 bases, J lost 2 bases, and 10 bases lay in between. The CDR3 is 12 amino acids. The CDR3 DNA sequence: TGTGCCAGTGAAAGGGAACAAGAGACCCAGTACTTC. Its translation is CASEREQETQYF.

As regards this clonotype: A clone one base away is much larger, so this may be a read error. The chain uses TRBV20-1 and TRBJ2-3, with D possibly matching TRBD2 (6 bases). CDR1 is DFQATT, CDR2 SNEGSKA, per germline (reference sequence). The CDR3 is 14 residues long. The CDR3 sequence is CSTSPGSIGNTQYF. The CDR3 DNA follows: TGCAGTACTAGCCCGGGGTCCATTGGGAATACGCAGTATTTT.

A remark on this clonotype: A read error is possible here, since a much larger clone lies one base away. CDR3 amino acids: CATSRDRWQEANIQYF. For the CDR3, the DNA is TGTGCCACCAGCAGAGACCGGTGGCAGGAGGCAAACATTCAGTACTTC. The J gene is TRBJ2-4, the V gene TRBV15, with D maybe TRBD2 (5 bases). Germline V gene data show CDR1 as LNHNV and CDR2 as YYDKDF (reference sequence). This CDR3 is built from 16 residues. V lost 0 bases to trimming and J lost 6 bases, with 15 bases between them.

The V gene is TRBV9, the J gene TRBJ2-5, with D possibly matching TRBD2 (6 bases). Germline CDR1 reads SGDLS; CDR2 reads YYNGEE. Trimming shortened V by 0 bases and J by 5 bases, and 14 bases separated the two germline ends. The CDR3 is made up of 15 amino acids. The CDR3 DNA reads TGTGCCAGCAGCGTAGATAGCGGCCGAGGGGAGACCCAGTACTTC. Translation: CASSVDSGRGETQYF.

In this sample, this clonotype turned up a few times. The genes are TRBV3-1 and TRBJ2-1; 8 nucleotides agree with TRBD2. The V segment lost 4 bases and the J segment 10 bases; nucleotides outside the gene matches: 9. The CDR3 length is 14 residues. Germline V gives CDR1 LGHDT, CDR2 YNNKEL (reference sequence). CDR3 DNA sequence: TGTGCCAGCAGCCCAGATCGAGCGGGGGTCGAGCAGTTCTTC. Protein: CASSPDRAGVEQFF.

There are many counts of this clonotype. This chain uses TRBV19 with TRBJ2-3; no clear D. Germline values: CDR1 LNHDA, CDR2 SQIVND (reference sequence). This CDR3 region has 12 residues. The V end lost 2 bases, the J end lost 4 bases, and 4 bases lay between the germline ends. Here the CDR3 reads CASSISPDTQYF. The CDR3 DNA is TGTGCCAGTAGTATAAGCCCAGATACGCAGTATTTT.